The 15 T cell receptor beta chains presented below share a single source sample, sequenced in a study of CD8+ T cells in alopecia areata. Isolated RNA was reverse transcribed into cDNA used as the sequencing template. TCRdb's table, derived via immunoSEQ multiplex PCR, lists solely in-frame clones and lacks some. Of approximately 220,000 clones detected, around two fifths appear once; the ten largest clones hold just under 0.5%. Treatment: oral pan-JAK inhibitor, 5-10 mg twice daily. The input for sequencing was CD4+ T cells sorted from blood, taken between weeks 30 and 35, from a patient treated with tofacitinib. Receptor source: a human donor with alopecia areata.

This rearrangement joins TRBV11-2 to TRBJ2-2, with 8 positions matching TRBD1. The length of the CDR3 is 16 residues. Losses at the gene ends were 5 bases for V and 4 bases for J; bases not matched to a gene: 9. CDR1 is SGHAT, CDR2 FQNNGV, per germline. DNA of the CDR3: TGTGCCAGCAGCCTCCAGGGGGCGTGGGGCACCGGGGAGCTGTTTTTT. Amino acid sequence: CASSLQGAWGTGELFF.

The V and J genes are TRBV30 and TRBJ1-2; a possible D gene is TRBD1 (5 bases). This CDR3 spans 11 amino acids. V was shortened by 4 bases and J by 5 bases, with 8 bases between the two germline ends. Per germline, CDR1 GTSNPN and CDR2 SVGIG (reference sequence). DNA for the CDR3: TGTGCCTGGACCGGGGCGTATGGCTACACCTTC. Translating gives CAWTGAYGYTF.

This clone was observed a handful of times. The same CDR3 is also encoded by other DNA sequences in this sample. The rearrangement uses TRBV2 and TRBJ1-1, with D maybe TRBD1 (5 bases). This CDR3 comprises 13 residues. Germline V lookup: CDR1 SNHLY, CDR2 FYNNEI. V lost 2 bases, J lost 4 bases, and 8 bases lay in between. The CDR3 reads CASSEQGRTEAFF. The CDR3 coding sequence is TGTGCCAGCAGTGAACAGGGACGCACTGAAGCTTTCTTT.

This clone has a handful of counts. The rearrangement joins TRBV6-1 to TRBJ1-2; 7 positions agree with TRBD1. V shed 5 bases and J 0 bases; nucleotides not matched to a gene: 3. The germline gives CDR1 MNHNS, CDR2 SASEGT. The CDR3 is 14 residues long. In DNA, the CDR3 is TGTGCCAGCAGTCGGGACAGCGCTAACTATGGCTACACCTTC. It is translated as CASSRDSANYGYTF.

The chain couples TRBV5-6 to TRBJ2-5; D ambiguous. Germline assignment: CDR1 SGHDT and CDR2 YYEEEE. V was clipped by 0 bases and J by 4 bases, with 4 bases between them. CDR3 length equals 12 residues. CDR3 bases: TGTGCCAGCAGCTTGGTTGGAGAGACCCAGTACTTC. It codes for CASSLVGETQYF.

This clone was observed at least ten times. CDR3 sequence: CASSLDYLAGSHRYF. CDR3 DNA: TGTGCCAGCAGCTTAGATTACCTAGCGGGGTCGCATAGGTACTTC. The chain recombines TRBV11-2 with TRBJ2-7, with 9 bases matching TRBD2. Germline values: CDR1 SGHAT, CDR2 FQNNGV. Trimming at V came to 0 bases and at J to 12 bases, leaving 12 bases not matched to a gene. There are 15 residues in the CDR3.

The chain uses TRBV30 and TRBJ1-1; the D gene is possibly TRBD1 (6 bases). The CDR3 is 13 residues long. Trimming took 4 bases from V and 3 from J, leaving 12 bases between them. Per germline, CDR1 GTSNPN and CDR2 SVGIG (reference sequence). CDR3 in amino acids: CAWTEGGYTEAFF. CDR3 in DNA: TGTGCCTGGACGGAAGGGGGTTACACTGAAGCTTTCTTT.

This rearrangement joins TRBV6-5 to TRBJ2-7, with D possibly TRBD2 on 6 matching bases. Per the germline V gene, CDR1 is MNHEY and CDR2 is SVGAGI. Trimming stripped 7 bases from V and 2 bases from J, with 6 bases between. The CDR3 length is 11 residues. The CDR3 spells CASTGAYEQYF. As DNA, the CDR3 is TGTGCCAGCACGGGAGCCTACGAGCAGTACTTC.

This clone has only a few counts. The V gene is TRBV2, the J gene TRBJ2-3; D may correspond to TRBD1 or TRBD2 (6 bases each). Trimming cost V 6 bases and J 14 bases, with 15 bases left between them. CDR3 length equals 11 residues. CDR1 and CDR2 (germline): SNHLY, FYNNEI. The CDR3 sequence is CASRRDIRPYF. The CDR3 region has the DNA TGTGCCAGCAGGCGGGACATCCGACCGTATTTT.

Comments on this clone: In the same sample, other DNA sequences code for this CDR3. This chain uses TRBV5-6 with TRBJ1-1; 7 nucleotides agree with TRBD1. The CDR3 length is 13 residues. After removal of 0 bases from V and 5 bases from J, the junction contained 1 base not matched to a gene. In germline, CDR1 is SGHDT, CDR2 YYEEEE. CDR3: CASSLDRGTEAFF. The DNA of the CDR3 is TGTGCCAGCAGCTTGGACAGGGGAACTGAAGCTTTCTTT. The variable domain in full, with the rest retrieved from reference TRBV5-6 and TRBJ1-1, is DAGVTQSPTHLIKTRGQQVTLRCSPKSGHDTVSWYQQALGQGPQFIFQYYEEEERQRGNFPDRFSGHQFPNYSSELNVNALLLGDSALYLCASSLDRGTEAFFGQGTRLTVV.

This clone was detected only once. This sample includes further DNA sequences coding for the same CDR3. The rearrangement links TRBV5-1 to TRBJ2-7; D may be TRBD2 (6 bases). The CDR3 runs to 13 residues. The germline gives CDR1 SGHRS, CDR2 YFSETQ. V gave up 4 bases and J gave up 1 base, with 9 bases separating them. The DNA of the CDR3 is TGCGCCAGCAGCACCGGGGGTTCCTACGAGCAGTACTTC. It is translated as CASSTGGSYEQYF.

V usage is TRBV28 and J usage is TRBJ1-2, with D possibly TRBD1 on 5 matching bases. The germline V and J ends were trimmed by 6 bases and 5 bases, with 10 bases remaining between them. The CDR3 totals 12 residues. Germline CDR1 MDHEN, CDR2 SYDVKM. The CDR3 reads CASRGTGYGYTF. The CDR3 bases are TGTGCCAGCAGGGGGACTGGGTATGGCTACACCTTC.

There are a few counts of this clone. The chain carries TRBV29-1 and TRBJ1-1; 10 nucleotides agree with TRBD1. V was pared by 6 bases and J by 5 bases, with 9 bases of the junction left unmatched. This CDR3 is 14 amino acids long. The germline V gene encodes CDR1 SQVTM and CDR2 ANQGSEA. In DNA form, the CDR3 reads TGCAGCGTGGACATATCGGGACAGGGGACTGAAGCTTTCTTT. Protein product: CSVDISGQGTEAFF.

The chain is built from TRBV5-1 and TRBJ1-1; 8 nucleotides agree with TRBD1. Germline V lookup: CDR1 SGHRS, CDR2 YFSETQ. The CDR3 totals 18 residues. The J segment lost 3 bases and the V segment lost 4 bases, leaving 17 bases of the junction unmatched. The CDR3 DNA reads TGCGCCAGCAGCGGACCACCGTTAACAGGGGGGCTGGACACTGAAGCTTTCTTT. It yields the protein CASSGPPLTGGLDTEAFF.

This clone was seen a few times. The J gene is TRBJ2-5, the V gene TRBV11-2, with 16 bases lining up with TRBD2. V was clipped by 3 bases and J by 5 bases; unmatched bases: 6. This CDR3 comprises 17 residues. CDR1 SGHAT and CDR2 FQNNGV come from the germline V gene. Here the CDR3 DNA reads TGTGCCAGCAGCTTGGGACTAGCGGGGGGGTTTCGGGAGACCCAGTACTTC. Its translation is CASSLGLAGGFRETQYF.